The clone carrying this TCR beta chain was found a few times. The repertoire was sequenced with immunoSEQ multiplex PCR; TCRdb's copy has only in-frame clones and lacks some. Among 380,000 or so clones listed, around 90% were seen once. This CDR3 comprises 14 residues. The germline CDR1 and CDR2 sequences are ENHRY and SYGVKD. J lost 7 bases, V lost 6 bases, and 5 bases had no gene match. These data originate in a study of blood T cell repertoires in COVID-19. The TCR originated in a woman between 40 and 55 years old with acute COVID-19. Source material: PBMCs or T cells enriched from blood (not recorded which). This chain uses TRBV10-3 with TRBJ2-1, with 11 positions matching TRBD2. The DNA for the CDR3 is TGTGCCATCAGAGATAGCGGGGGGGCGAATGAGCAGTTCTTC. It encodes CAIRDSGGANEQFF.